These 5 T cell receptor beta chains share one sample of origin, sequenced in a study of CD8 T cells in ankylosing spondylitis. TCRdb re-derived calls from the 5' RACE reads in MiXCR, one entry per CDR3 protein. The sample yields around 540,000 distinct CDR3 sequences, more than 9.5% seen once. Antigen specificity for these receptors is unknown. Study-wide findings and caveats: A TCR beta motif made of 7 to 9 highly homologous variants seemed typical of ankylosing spondylitis blood.

Sequenced input: blood, either unsorted or a sorted T cell fraction (not recorded which). The receptors were sampled from a male donor with ankylosing spondylitis.

The chain joins TRBV20-1 to TRBJ2-1; D is ambiguous. Germline loops: CDR1 DFQATT, CDR2 SNEGSKA (reference sequence). This CDR3 comprises 15 residues. V was cut by 4 bases and J by 3 bases, with 16 bases left in between. CDR3 bases: TGCAGTGCTATCGTTCAAAGGGCCGTCTACAATGAGCAGTTCTTC. Residues: CSAIVQRAVYNEQFF.

The V call is TRBV28, the J call TRBJ2-7; TRBD2 matches at 8 bases. The germline gives CDR1 MDHEN, CDR2 SYDVKM. The V gene end was trimmed by 5 bases and the J gene end by 5 bases; junction bases not matched to a gene: 8. The CDR3 runs 14 residues. DNA for the CDR3: TGTGCCAGCAGTCCAGCGGGGGAGCACCACGAGCAGTACGTC. Protein: CASSPAGEHHEQYV.

The table lists this clonotype with a few counts. The J gene is TRBJ1-5, the V gene TRBV7-6; D ambiguous. The germline V and J ends were trimmed by 5 bases and 1 base, with 12 bases remaining between them. This CDR3 spans 15 amino acids. Germline assignment: CDR1 SGHVS and CDR2 FNYEAQ. DNA for the CDR3: TGTGCCAGCAGCAGCGGCCCGGAAAGCAATCAGCCCCAGCATTTT. Translated, it gives CASSSGPESNQPQHF.

This clonotype occurred a few times. This sequence joins TRBV11-3 and TRBJ1-2; no firm D call. The germline gives CDR1 SGHNT, CDR2 YENEEA. The germline V and J ends were trimmed by 1 base and 7 bases, with 4 bases remaining between them. The length of the CDR3 is 11 residues. The CDR3 loop reads CASSLGIGYTF. The DNA of the CDR3 is TGTGCCAGCAGCTTAGGAATTGGCTACACCTTC. The full variable domain, completed using reference TRBV11-3 and TRBJ1-2, is EAGVVQSPRYKIIEKKQPVAFWCNPISGHNTLYWYLQNLGQGPELLIRYENEEAVDDSQLPKDRFSAERLKGVDSTLKIQPAELGDSAVYLCASSLGIGYTFGSGTRLTVV.

This clonotype came up a few times. V gene TRBV6-1 combines with J gene TRBJ2-2; 7 positions match TRBD1. Germline V lookup: CDR1 MNHNS, CDR2 SASEGT. This CDR3 region has 17 residues. V shed 1 base and J 2 bases; nucleotides not matched to a gene: 7. In DNA form, the CDR3 reads TGTGCCAGCAGTGAAGGTTTCGGGACAGAAAACACCGGGGAGCTGTTTTTT. This translates into CASSEGFGTENTGELFF.